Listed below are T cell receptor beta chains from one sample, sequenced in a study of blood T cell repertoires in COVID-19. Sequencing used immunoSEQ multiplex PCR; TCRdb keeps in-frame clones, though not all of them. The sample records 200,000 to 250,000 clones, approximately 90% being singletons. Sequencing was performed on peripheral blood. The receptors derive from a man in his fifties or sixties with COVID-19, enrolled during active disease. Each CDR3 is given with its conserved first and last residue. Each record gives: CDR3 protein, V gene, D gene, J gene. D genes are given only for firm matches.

CASSLVSGAYNEQFF	TRBV7-2	.	TRBJ2-1
CASSRQGQIIYGYTF	TRBV28	TRBD1	TRBJ1-2
CASSLPRQGAGNEQFF	TRBV5-1	TRBD1	TRBJ2-1
CASSLGQGAGYTF	TRBV2	TRBD1	TRBJ1-2
CASSARPTPDEQYF	TRBV3-1/TRBV3-2	.	TRBJ2-7
CASSARLVLANEQFF	TRBV5-6	.	TRBJ2-1
CATSDKGAGNEKLFF	TRBV24-1	TRBD1	TRBJ1-4
CASSLGLAGAPDTQYF	TRBV14	TRBD2	TRBJ2-3
CASSPPGGRAYEQYF	TRBV28	TRBD2	TRBJ2-7
CASSRATNEKLFF	TRBV4-1	.	TRBJ1-4
CASSQASDRVGFYEQYF	TRBV4-1	TRBD1	TRBJ2-7
CAWTRLLNTEAFF	TRBV30	.	TRBJ1-1
CASSLTRTASEAFF	TRBV7-3	.	TRBJ1-1
CASSIAGEGFYEQYF	TRBV19	TRBD2	TRBJ2-7
CASSEALGGLNTGELFF	TRBV6-1	.	TRBJ2-2
CASSPGLWERRTQETQYF	TRBV7-9	.	TRBJ2-5
CASSPGGGRSLYNEQFF	TRBV5-4	.	TRBJ2-1
CASSLGGSAETHGYTF	TRBV7-9	.	TRBJ1-2
CASRDRENTEAFF	TRBV2	TRBD1	TRBJ1-1
CASSPLARGTGDYGYTF	TRBV18	.	TRBJ1-2
CASSRWAGGADEQFF	TRBV16	TRBD1	TRBJ2-1
CATEASAGGETGELFF	TRBV28	TRBD2	TRBJ2-2
CASSLSQSYNEQFF	TRBV7-9	.	TRBJ2-1
CASAQFKLAGDTGELFF	TRBV19	TRBD2	TRBJ2-2
CASSSAGGQPQHF	TRBV6-5	TRBD1	TRBJ1-5
CASSQAGGNYGYTF	TRBV3-1/TRBV3-2	.	TRBJ1-2